This T cell receptor beta chain originates from a study of CD8+ T cells in alopecia areata. Treatment given: oral pan-JAK inhibitor, 5-10 mg twice daily. The table lists this clone with a count of one. The antigen is not known. RNA extraction was followed by reverse transcription into cDNA, which acted as the sequencing template. TCRdb's copy holds only in-frame clones and misses some; the assay was immunoSEQ multiplex PCR. The sample shows approximately 200,000 clones, 45% to 65% of them seen only once. The germline V and J ends were trimmed by 2 bases and 4 bases, with 14 bases remaining between them. Germline CDR1 reads GTSNPN; CDR2 reads SVGIG (reference sequence). The CDR3 spans 14 residues. Points from the study as a whole: For patients receiving tofacitinib, scalp clonality and expanded CD8+ clones among the top 100 significantly decreased.

V is TRBV30 and J is TRBJ1-2, with a weak D call TRBD1 (5 bases). This specimen consisted of CD4+ T cells sorted from blood, obtained at week 4, from a patient treated with tofacitinib. This TCR derives from a human donor with alopecia areata. CDR3 DNA sequence: TGTGCCTGGAGTCCGGGACTAGGGCCCTATGGCTACACCTTC. This sequence encodes CAWSPGLGPYGYTF.